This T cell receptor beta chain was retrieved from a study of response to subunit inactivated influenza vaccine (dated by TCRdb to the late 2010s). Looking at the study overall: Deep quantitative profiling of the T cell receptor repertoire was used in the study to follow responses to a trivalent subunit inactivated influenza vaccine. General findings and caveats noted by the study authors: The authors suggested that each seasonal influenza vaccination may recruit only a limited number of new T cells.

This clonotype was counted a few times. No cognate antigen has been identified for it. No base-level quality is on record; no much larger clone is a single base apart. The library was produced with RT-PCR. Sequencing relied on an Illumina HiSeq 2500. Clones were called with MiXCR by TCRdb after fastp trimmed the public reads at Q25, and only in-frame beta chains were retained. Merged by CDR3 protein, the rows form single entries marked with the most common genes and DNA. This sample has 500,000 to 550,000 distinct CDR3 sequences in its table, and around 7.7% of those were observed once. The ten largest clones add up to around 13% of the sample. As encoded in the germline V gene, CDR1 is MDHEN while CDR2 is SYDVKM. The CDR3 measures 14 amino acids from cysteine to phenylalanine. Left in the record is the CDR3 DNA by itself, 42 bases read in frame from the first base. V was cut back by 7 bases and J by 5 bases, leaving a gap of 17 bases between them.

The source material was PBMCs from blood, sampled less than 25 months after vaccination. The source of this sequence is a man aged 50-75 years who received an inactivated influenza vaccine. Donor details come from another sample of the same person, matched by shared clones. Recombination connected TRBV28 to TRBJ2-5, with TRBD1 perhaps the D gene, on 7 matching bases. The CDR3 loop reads CASNTVGGGETQYF. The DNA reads TGTGCCAGCAACACCGTTGGAGGGGGCGAGACCCAGTACTTC.